Below are 15 T cell receptor beta chains sequenced from a single sample in a study of neoadjuvant anti-PD-1 for oral cavity cancer. Time point defined: after neoadjuvant nivolumab, at surgical resection. Sequencing was performed with immunoSEQ multiplex PCR; in TCRdb, only in-frame clones are kept and a portion is missing. The table has approximately 12,000 clones, roughly 70% seen once; the top ten hold under 3.5%. This sample comprised PBMCs, obtained after nivolumab (anti-PD-1) treatment. The receptor set was obtained from a person aged 35-79 years with oral cavity squamous cell carcinoma.

The gene calls are TRBV5-1 and TRBJ2-1, with 10 bases that match TRBD1. V lost 0 bases, J lost 6 bases, and 3 bases stayed unmatched. The germline V gene has CDR1 SGHRS and CDR2 YFSETQ. This CDR3 is 15 amino acids long. CDR3 DNA sequence: TGCGCCAGCAGCTTGGAGGGGACAGGGGTCAATGAGCAGTTCTTC. It translates to CASSLEGTGVNEQFF.

This chain uses TRBV9 with TRBJ2-5; weak D call: TRBD1 (5 bases). Germline loops: CDR1 SGDLS, CDR2 YYNGEE. The V end was cut by 0 bases, the J end by 5 bases, with 11 bases between. The CDR3 extends over 14 amino acids. CDR3: CASSVVGHEETQYF. DNA of the CDR3: TGTGCCAGCAGCGTAGTGGGGCACGAGGAGACCCAGTACTTC.

The CDR3 sequence is CASSFPGGLNTEAFF. The CDR3 DNA is TGTGCCAGCAGCTTCCCCGGAGGCCTGAACACTGAAGCTTTCTTT. The chain carries TRBV7-8 and TRBJ1-1, with D uncertain. The CDR3 has 15 amino acids. Germline CDR1 is SGHVS and CDR2 is FQNEAQ. V lost 3 bases, J lost 0 bases, and 11 bases lay in between. Drawing the rest from reference TRBV7-8 and TRBJ1-1, the complete variable domain is GAGVSQSPRYKVAKRGQDVALRCDPISGHVSLFWYQQALGQGPEFLTYFQNEAQLDKSGLPSDRFFAERPEGSVSTLKIQRTQQEDSAVYLCASSFPGGLNTEAFFGQGTRLTVV.

The rearrangement links TRBV10-3 to TRBJ2-5; D uncertain. In germline, CDR1 is ENHRY, CDR2 SYGVKD. V lost 6 bases to trimming and J lost 4 bases, with 6 bases between them. This CDR3 is 11 amino acids long. The CDR3 loop is CAISQAETQYF. Here the CDR3 DNA reads TGTGCCATCAGCCAGGCAGAGACCCAGTACTTC.

For the CDR3, the DNA is TGTGCCAGCAGCCCGAGAGAAGGGACTAGCGAGCAGTACTTC. This gives the protein CASSPREGTSEQYF. The chain has TRBV9 and TRBJ2-7; TRBD2 matches at 8 bases. The CDR3 totals 14 residues. Trimming at V came to 4 bases and at J to 6 bases, leaving 9 bases not matched to a gene. Germline CDR1 reads SGDLS; CDR2 reads YYNGEE.

The rearrangement links TRBV27 to TRBJ2-1; D not resolved. The CDR3 totals 14 residues. V lost 2 bases, J lost 6 bases, and 11 bases lay in between. In germline, CDR1 is MNHEY, CDR2 SMNVEV (reference sequence). CDR3 in amino acids: CASSLISTGNEQFF. CDR3 nucleotides: TGTGCCAGCAGTTTAATCTCGACCGGCAATGAGCAGTTCTTC.

This clone turned up a few times. The rearrangement joins TRBV7-2 to TRBJ2-5; D not resolved. Germline CDR1 reads SGHTA; CDR2 reads FQGNSA. With 2 bases removed from V and 4 bases from J, the gap between germline ends came to 8 bases. CDR3 size: 13 residues. The CDR3 region has the DNA TGTGCCAGCAGCTTACATCCCCTAGAGACCCAGTACTTC. Translation: CASSLHPLETQYF.

The V gene is TRBV5-4, the J gene TRBJ2-1; 9 bases agree with TRBD2. The CDR3 has 15 amino acids. The V gene's germline CDR1 is SGHNT and CDR2 YYREEE (reference sequence). The V and J ends lost 0 bases and 6 bases, in that order; junction bases with no gene match: 4. CDR3 nucleotide sequence: TGTGCCAGCAGCTTGGATGCTAGCGGGATCAATGAGCAGTTCTTC. It specifies CASSLDASGINEQFF.

The chain has TRBV5-3 and TRBJ2-6; D is unclear. Being an ORF, TRBV5-3 has a function that is uncertain. The ends were cut back, 4 bases at V and 9 bases at J, with 8 bases in the middle. This CDR3 has 12 amino acids. The CDR3, as DNA: TGTGCCAGAAGCAAAGACCACAACGTCCTGACTTTC. Translation: CARSKDHNVLTF.

J is TRBJ2-3 and V is TRBV6-4; no clear D. The V end lost 3 bases, the J end lost 0 bases, and 10 bases lay between the germline ends. The CDR3 contains 15 residues. CDR1 MRHNA and CDR2 SNTAGT come from the germline V gene. The DNA for the CDR3 is TGTGCCAGCAGTGAGGCGCCCGCTAGCACAGATACGCAGTATTTT. Translation: CASSEAPASTDTQYF.

Concerning this clone: A read error may account for a junction end that differs from germline. V is TRBV9 and J is TRBJ2-3; D not resolved. The CDR3 loop spans 12 amino acids. The germline gives CDR1 SGDLS, CDR2 YYNGEE. The CDR3 loop is CVSSPHTDTQYF. The CDR3 DNA follows: TGTGTCAGCAGCCCCCACACAGATACGCAGTATTTT.

The rearrangement joins TRBV6-5 to TRBJ1-5, with TRBD1 as a possible D gene (5 bases). Germline values: CDR1 MNHEY, CDR2 SVGAGI. V was cut by 5 bases and J by 5 bases, with 13 bases left in between. The CDR3 runs to 14 residues. CDR3 DNA: TGTGCCAGCAGTCCCCGGGGGTGGGATCAGCCCCAGCATTTT. Its protein product is CASSPRGWDQPQHF.

The V and J genes are TRBV5-1 and TRBJ1-2; D call uncertain. Germline CDR1 is SGHRS and CDR2 is YFSETQ. V was trimmed by 0 bases and J by 2 bases, leaving 5 bases between them. The CDR3 has 13 amino acids. The CDR3 loop is CASSLGNNYGYTF. The CDR3 nucleotides are TGCGCCAGCAGCTTGGGCAACAACTATGGCTACACCTTC.

This clone has just one count. The CDR3 loop reads CASSVATAGAYNEQFF. In nucleotides, the CDR3 is TGTGCCAGCAGCGTAGCGACGGCGGGTGCCTACAATGAGCAGTTCTTC. The chain has TRBV9 and TRBJ2-1; maybe TRBD2 (5 bases). There are 16 residues in the CDR3. Germline V gives CDR1 SGDLS, CDR2 YYNGEE. V lost 0 bases and J 2 bases, leaving 12 bases between the germline ends.

The chain recombines TRBV7-2 with TRBJ1-4; 10 bases line up with TRBD1. Germline trimming cut 5 bases from V and 7 bases from J; bases unmatched to any gene: 7. The length of the CDR3 is 15 residues. Germline V gene sequence: CDR1 SGHTA, CDR2 FQGNSA. The CDR3 sequence: CASSRDRGRAEKLFF. CDR3 in DNA: TGTGCCAGCAGCCGAGACAGGGGGCGCGCTGAAAAACTGTTTTTT.